This T cell receptor beta chain was sequenced during a study of blood T cell repertoires in COVID-19. Looking at the study overall: T cells, B-cell-depleted T cells, or PBMCs supplied cDNA or gDNA.

The germline V gene has CDR1 SNHLY and CDR2 FYNNEI. The CDR3 spans 16 residues. V gave up 7 bases and J gave up 8 bases; unmatched junction bases: 13. It was during active infection that Seattle patients were enrolled and then longitudinally followed. In the study's own analysis: The authors estimated nucleated cell counts from reference gene primer amplification. The protocol was immunoSEQ multiplex PCR, while the TCRdb copy is restricted to in-frame clones and leaves out a portion. That table supplies the V and J calls and clone size; D and trimming were determined from the DNA. Here the sample spans just under 350,000 clones, about 87% being singletons.

Input material: peripheral blood. This clonotype was obtained from a woman aged 45-59 years with COVID-19, enrolled during active disease. The gene calls are TRBV2 and TRBJ2-1, with 11 bases aligning to TRBD2. The CDR3 DNA reads as TGTGCCAGCATTGGAACTAGCGGGAGCTTCGCGGATGAGCAGTTCTTC. Translation gives CASIGTSGSFADEQFF.